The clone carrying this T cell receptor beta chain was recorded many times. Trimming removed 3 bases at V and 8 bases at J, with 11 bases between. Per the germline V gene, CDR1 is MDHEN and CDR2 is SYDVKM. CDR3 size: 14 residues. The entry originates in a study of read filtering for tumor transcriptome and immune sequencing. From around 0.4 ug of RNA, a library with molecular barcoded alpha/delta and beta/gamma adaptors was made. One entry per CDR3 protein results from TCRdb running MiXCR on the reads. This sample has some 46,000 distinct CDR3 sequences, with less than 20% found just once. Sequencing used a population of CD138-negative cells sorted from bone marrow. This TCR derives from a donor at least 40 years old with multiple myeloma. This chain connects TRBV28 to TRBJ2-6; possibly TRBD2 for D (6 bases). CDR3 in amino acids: CASSLPGESNVLTF. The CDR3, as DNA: TGTGCCAGCAGTTTGCCGGGGGAATCCAACGTCCTGACTTTC.